This entry lists 28 T cell receptor beta chains sequenced from one sample in a study of early T cells in non-severe SARS-CoV-2 infection. Each CDR3 protein is one row after TCRdb ran MiXCR on the 5' RACE reads. The sample shows 60,000 or so distinct CDR3 sequences, 10% to 15% of them seen only once. What was sequenced was whole blood. All receptors come from an adult who was a healthcare worker with PCR-confirmed SARS-CoV-2 infection or an uninfected control (not recorded which).

The rearrangement links TRBV18 to TRBJ2-2; tentatively, D is TRBD2 (6 bases). Germline CDR1 KGHSH, CDR2 LQKENI. V shed 1 base and J shed 3 bases, with 6 bases lying between them. This CDR3 is built from 14 residues. Here the CDR3 reads CASSPRGDTGELFF. The DNA of the CDR3 is TGTGCCAGCTCACCACGCGGGGACACCGGGGAGCTGTTTTTT.

This clonotype occurred many times. The chain has TRBV19 and TRBJ2-5; tentatively, D is TRBD1 (6 bases). V was trimmed by 4 bases and J by 5 bases, leaving 11 bases between them. This CDR3 contains 13 residues. Looked up from germline, CDR1 is LNHDA and CDR2 is SQIVND (reference sequence). CDR3 DNA: TGTGCCAGTAGTAGTGCAGGGGTCGAGACCCAGTACTTC. It translates to CASSSAGVETQYF.

Only a few counts were recorded for this clonotype. The chain links TRBV6-1 to TRBJ1-5; D gene unclear. Trimming left V 4 bases short and J 3 bases short, with 13 bases between. Looked up from germline, CDR1 is MNHNS and CDR2 is SASEGT. The CDR3 covers 15 residues. The CDR3 coding sequence is TGTGCCAGCAGTGTGAGGACGGCGATCAATCAGCCCCAGCATTTT. Translation gives CASSVRTAINQPQHF.

There are many counts of this clonotype. This rearrangement joins TRBV6-8 to TRBJ2-2; a possible D gene is TRBD1 (7 bases). The CDR3 totals 15 residues. Looked up from germline, CDR1 is MNHGY and CDR2 is SAAAGT. Trimming stripped 7 bases from V and 2 bases from J, with 14 bases between. Here the CDR3 DNA reads TGTGCCAGCACCGCAGGGGGGAATAACACCGGGGAGCTGTTTTTT. Protein: CASTAGGNNTGELFF.

This clonotype has ten or more counts. The rearrangement uses TRBV7-6 and TRBJ2-3; TRBD1 matches at 9 bases. There are 17 residues in the CDR3. CDR1 is SGHVS, CDR2 FNYEAQ, per germline. The V gene end was trimmed by 1 base and the J gene end by 2 bases; junction bases not matched to a gene: 7. The CDR3 nucleotides read TGTGCCAGCAGCTTAGGGGACAGGGATATCCCCACAGATACGCAGTATTTT. Translating gives CASSLGDRDIPTDTQYF.

This clonotype was observed a handful of times. The rearrangement links TRBV20-1 to TRBJ2-2, with D uncertain. CDR3 length equals 14 residues. The V end lost 0 bases, the J end lost 8 bases, and 13 bases lay between the germline ends. Germline values: CDR1 DFQATT, CDR2 SNEGSKA (reference sequence). CDR3 sequence (DNA): TGCAGTGCTAGAGATCCGCAGTTCCCAGGGGAGCTGTTTTTT. Amino acids: CSARDPQFPGELFF.

This clonotype was counted at least ten times. V is TRBV19 and J is TRBJ2-6, with 7 bases matching TRBD2. The germline CDR1 and CDR2 sequences are LNHDA and SQIVND (reference sequence). The CDR3 runs 19 residues. The ends lost 0 bases at V and 0 bases at J; junction bases unmatched: 8. CDR3 sequence reads: CASSIDLWGGTSGANVLTF. CDR3 coding DNA: TGTGCCAGTAGTATAGATCTATGGGGAGGGACCTCTGGGGCCAACGTCCTGACTTTC.

This chain's CDR3 is CASSQVGVGGYTF. The DNA of the CDR3 is TGCGCCAGCAGCCAAGTAGGCGTAGGAGGCTACACCTTC. The chain carries TRBV4-1 and TRBJ1-2; unclear D gene. Trimming pared 1 base from V and 8 bases from J, leaving 11 bases between. The germline CDR1 and CDR2 sequences are MGHRA and YSYEKL. The length of the CDR3 is 13 residues.

In its sample, this clonotype was seen many times. The chain recombines TRBV10-1 with TRBJ1-1; D is ambiguous. The ends were cut back, 0 bases at V and 0 bases at J, with 14 bases in the middle. Germline CDR1 reads WNHNN; CDR2 reads SYGVQD (reference sequence). The CDR3 contains 17 residues. The CDR3 spells CASSESKVRTLNTEAFF. CDR3 in DNA: TGCGCCAGCAGTGAGTCGAAAGTAAGAACCTTGAACACTGAAGCTTTCTTT.

This clonotype was found many times. The rearrangement joins TRBV27 to TRBJ2-5, with D unresolved. The germline V gene has CDR1 MNHEY and CDR2 SMNVEV (reference sequence). Deletions cut 8 bases from V and 3 bases from J, with 10 bases between. This CDR3 has 12 residues. CDR3 loop: CASGFREETQYF. CDR3 bases: TGTGCCAGCGGATTTCGAGAAGAGACCCAGTACTTC.

In this sample, this clonotype turned up many times. The V call is TRBV11-2, the J call TRBJ2-4; D may correspond to TRBD1 or TRBD2 (5 bases each). V shed 5 bases and J shed 6 bases, with 17 bases lying between them. The CDR3 spans 15 residues. Germline V gene data show CDR1 as SGHAT and CDR2 as FQNNGV. Here the CDR3 DNA reads TGTGCCAGCAGCCTCCAAAAGGGACCGGGAAACATTCAGTACTTC. Encoded protein: CASSLQKGPGNIQYF.

The sample holds many counts of this clonotype. The chain carries TRBV2 and TRBJ1-4, with unresolved D. CDR3 length: 13 residues. The V and J ends lost 6 bases and 6 bases respectively, with 11 bases between them. Per germline, CDR1 SNHLY and CDR2 FYNNEI. The CDR3 coding sequence is TGTGCCAGCAGCCAACTTCGCGATGAAAAACTGTTTTTT. Amino acid sequence: CASSQLRDEKLFF. Using reference TRBV2 and TRBJ1-4 for the parts outside the CDR3, the full variable domain is EPEVTQTPSHQVTQMGQEVILRCVPISNHLYFYWYRQILGQKVEFLVSFYNNEISEKSEIFDDQFSVERPDGSNFTLKIRSTKLEDSAMYFCASSQLRDEKLFFGSGTQLSVL.

This clonotype has a handful of counts. V usage is TRBV7-3 and J usage is TRBJ2-1; D not certain. The V gene lost 3 bases and the J gene lost 4 bases, with 16 bases spanning the gap. This CDR3 spans 16 amino acids. Germline CDR1 reads SGHTA; CDR2 reads FQGTGA. The CDR3 DNA sequence: TGTGCCAGCAGCTTGGTTGGTACAGTTGTATACAATGAGCAGTTCTTC. Residues: CASSLVGTVVYNEQFF.

This chain connects TRBV28 to TRBJ2-5; tentative D call: TRBD1 (5 bases). This CDR3 has 15 residues. Germline V gene sequence: CDR1 MDHEN, CDR2 SYDVKM. The V gene lost 4 bases and the J gene lost 5 bases, with 17 bases spanning the gap. The CDR3 region has the DNA TGTGCCAGCAGTTCCAGGGCCGATCTCCGGGAGACCCAGTACTTC. The encoded protein is CASSSRADLRETQYF.

This clonotype was picked up many times. The CDR3 loop reads CASSPNAGVSAYNEQFF. DNA of the CDR3: TGTGCCAGCAGCCCCAACGCGGGAGTAAGTGCCTACAATGAGCAGTTCTTC. The chain uses TRBV6-6 and TRBJ2-1; 7 bases map to TRBD2. J gave up 2 bases and V 6 bases, and 13 bases lay outside the gene matches. CDR1 and CDR2 (germline): MNHNY, SVGAGI (reference sequence). This CDR3 has 17 amino acids.

This clonotype was picked up many times. The chain is built from TRBV13 and TRBJ1-2, with D hard to call. Germline CDR1 is PRHDT and CDR2 is FYEKMQ (reference sequence). The V and J ends lost 3 bases and 4 bases respectively, with 12 bases between them. The CDR3 is made up of 14 amino acids. This CDR3 reads CASSFWGDPYGYTF. CDR3 bases: TGTGCCAGCAGCTTTTGGGGAGACCCCTATGGCTACACCTTC.

This clonotype was seen a few times. J is TRBJ1-3 and V is TRBV7-9; D is undetermined. The CDR3 extends over 16 amino acids. CDR1 and CDR2 (germline): SEHNR, FQNEAQ (reference sequence). Trimming stripped 5 bases from V and 0 bases from J, with 14 bases between. This CDR3 reads CASSVGSTSSGNTIYF. The DNA for the CDR3 is TGTGCCAGCAGCGTCGGATCAACCAGCTCTGGAAACACCATATATTTT.

The CDR3 coding sequence is TGTGCCAGCAGCGTTCCGGGATATGGCTACGAGCAGTACTTC. Residues: CASSVPGYGYEQYF. The chain carries TRBV9 and TRBJ2-7, with D maybe TRBD2 (5 bases). V shed 2 bases and J shed 3 bases, with 12 bases lying between them. The germline CDR1 and CDR2 sequences are SGDLS and YYNGEE. The CDR3 totals 14 residues.

The V call is TRBV7-2, the J call TRBJ1-2; 8 nucleotides agree with TRBD1. V shed 5 bases, J shed 4 bases, and the junction held 3 bases outside the gene matches. Germline CDR1 is SGHTA and CDR2 is FQGNSA. CDR3 length: 13 residues. CDR3 bases: TGTGCCAGCAGCCGGGGACAGGTCTATGGCTACACCTTC. The encoded protein is CASSRGQVYGYTF.

This clonotype was seen repeatedly, ten times or more. This chain connects TRBV6-5 to TRBJ1-1; D gene uncertain. From germline, CDR1 is MNHEY and CDR2 SVGAGI. V was shortened by 4 bases and J by 3 bases, with 9 bases between the two germline ends. This CDR3 spans 13 amino acids. CDR3 sequence (DNA): TGTGCCAGCAGTTGGGAAACAGACACTGAAGCTTTCTTT. Protein product: CASSWETDTEAFF.

The sample holds many counts of this clonotype. This chain links TRBV5-5 with TRBJ1-1, with D possibly being TRBD1 (6 bases). V dropped 4 bases and J dropped 5 bases, with 15 bases sitting between them. The CDR3 contains 14 residues. CDR1 and CDR2 (germline): SGHKS, YYEKEE (reference sequence). The chain's CDR3 is CASSLTTGRTEAFF. The CDR3 DNA is TGTGCCAGCAGCCTTACTACAGGGAGAACTGAAGCTTTCTTT. The full variable domain, completed using reference TRBV5-5 and TRBJ1-1, is DAGVTQSPTHLIKTRGQQVTLRCSPISGHKSVSWYQQVLGQGPQFIFQYYEKEERGRGNFPDRFSARQFPNYSSELNVNALLLGDSALYLCASSLTTGRTEAFFGQGTRLTVV.

The chain couples TRBV5-1 to TRBJ2-1; TRBD1 agrees at 10 bases. The CDR3 spans 15 residues. Losses at the gene ends were 3 bases for V and 8 bases for J; bases not matched to a gene: 8. Per the germline V gene, CDR1 is SGHRS and CDR2 is YFSETQ. The CDR3 DNA reads as TGCGCCAGCAGCTGGCGACAGGGGGCGAGGGATGAGCAGTTCTTC. Its protein product is CASSWRQGARDEQFF.

This clonotype was seen ten or more times. The chain employs TRBV24-1 and TRBJ2-1, with D unresolved. The CDR3 contains 15 residues. V was shortened by 2 bases and J by 9 bases, with 16 bases between the two germline ends. The germline CDR1 and CDR2 sequences are KGHDR and SFDVKD. CDR3 DNA: TGTGCCACCAGTGATTCCTCCACCGGTGGTGGTGAGCAGTTCTTC. Translating gives CATSDSSTGGGEQFF.

This clonotype has ten or more counts. The genes are TRBV11-3 and TRBJ2-1; D possibly corresponds to TRBD1 (5 bases). CDR1 and CDR2 (germline): SGHNT, YENEEA. This CDR3 contains 14 residues. Trimming removed 1 base from V and 9 bases from J, with 13 bases in between. CDR3 DNA sequence: TGTGCCAGCAGCTTAGGACAGATCCCCCTTGAGCAGTTCTTC. Amino acid sequence: CASSLGQIPLEQFF.

This clonotype was seen repeatedly, ten times or more. This chain uses TRBV5-4 with TRBJ2-1; 9 positions agree with TRBD1. The CDR3 covers 15 residues. Losses at the gene ends were 4 bases for V and 2 bases for J; bases not matched to a gene: 4. Looked up from germline, CDR1 is SGHNT and CDR2 is YYREEE (reference sequence). CDR3 nucleotide sequence: TGTGCCAGCAGCCCCCGACAGGGGGCCTACAATGAGCAGTTCTTC. This encodes CASSPRQGAYNEQFF.

This clonotype was seen repeatedly, ten times or more. The genes are TRBV6-2 or TRBV6-3 and TRBJ1-1; 7 bases match TRBD1. CDR1 MNHEY and CDR2 SVGEGT come from the germline V gene. This CDR3 contains 15 residues. The ends lost 6 bases at V and 6 bases at J; junction bases unmatched: 13. This CDR3 reads CASSPVAGGGAEAFF. The CDR3 nucleotides are TGTGCCAGCAGCCCCGTGGCAGGGGGAGGGGCTGAAGCTTTCTTT.

This clonotype appeared many times. The chain employs TRBV25-1 and TRBJ2-5, with TRBD2 identical over 11 bases. CDR1 MGHDK and CDR2 SYGVNS come from the germline V gene. This CDR3 is 15 amino acids long. With 3 bases clipped from V and 2 bases from J, the junction kept 2 bases outside the gene matches. The CDR3 here is CASSDRLAGQETQYF. DNA for the CDR3: TGTGCCAGCAGTGACCGACTAGCGGGGCAAGAGACCCAGTACTTC.

The V and J genes are TRBV11-2 and TRBJ2-7; 12 nucleotides line up with TRBD1. The germline V gene has CDR1 SGHAT and CDR2 FQNNGV. CDR3 length: 15 amino acids. Trimming cost V 1 base and J 6 bases; bases outside gene matches: 4. CDR3 amino acids: CASSLVGTGGIEQYF. DNA of the CDR3: TGTGCCAGCAGCTTAGTCGGGACAGGGGGCATCGAGCAGTACTTC.